This T cell receptor (beta chain) was found in a study of radiation and T cells in renal cell carcinoma. The time point is: blood 4 weeks post-SBRT, at nephrectomy. Documented treatment: 15 Gy SBRT to primary tumor, nephrectomy 4 weeks later. This CDR3 region has 14 residues. The V end lost 0 bases, the J end lost 5 bases, and 8 bases lay between the germline ends. Looked up from germline, CDR1 is SGHAT and CDR2 is FQDESV (reference sequence). Measured with immunoSEQ multiplex PCR; TCRdb has only the in-frame clones, and not every one. The sample has about 83,000 clones; over 80% are singletons. V and J are TRBV11-1 and TRBJ1-5; weak D call: TRBD1 (5 bases). The source was blood, collected from a patient whose treatment included radiotherapy and nephrectomy. The receptor was isolated from a woman aged 60-75 years with renal cell carcinoma. CDR3 coding DNA: TGTGCCAGCAGCTTAGCTGGGGCCGATCAGCCCCAGCATTTT. It codes for CASSLAGADQPQHF.